This T cell receptor (beta chain) was documented in a study of T cell changes during pregnancy in multiple sclerosis. This CDR3 comprises 17 residues. Trimming left V 0 bases short and J 0 bases short, with 10 bases between. Germline values: CDR1 SGHRS, CDR2 YFSETQ. Repertoires were generated with immunoSEQ multiplex PCR, while TCRdb's copy carries only in-frame clones and drops some. The data hold some 31,000 clones, with under 95% observed a single time. The receptor was derived from a female donor in good health, enrolled as a control in a pregnancy study. Source: CD4+ T cells from peripheral blood mononuclear cells, taken in the second trimester of pregnancy. The rearrangement joins TRBV5-1 to TRBJ1-6; D uncertain. CDR3 region: CASSLGGLSSYNSPLHF. CDR3 sequence (DNA): TGCGCCAGCAGCTTGGGTGGCCTCAGCTCCTATAATTCACCCCTCCACTTT.